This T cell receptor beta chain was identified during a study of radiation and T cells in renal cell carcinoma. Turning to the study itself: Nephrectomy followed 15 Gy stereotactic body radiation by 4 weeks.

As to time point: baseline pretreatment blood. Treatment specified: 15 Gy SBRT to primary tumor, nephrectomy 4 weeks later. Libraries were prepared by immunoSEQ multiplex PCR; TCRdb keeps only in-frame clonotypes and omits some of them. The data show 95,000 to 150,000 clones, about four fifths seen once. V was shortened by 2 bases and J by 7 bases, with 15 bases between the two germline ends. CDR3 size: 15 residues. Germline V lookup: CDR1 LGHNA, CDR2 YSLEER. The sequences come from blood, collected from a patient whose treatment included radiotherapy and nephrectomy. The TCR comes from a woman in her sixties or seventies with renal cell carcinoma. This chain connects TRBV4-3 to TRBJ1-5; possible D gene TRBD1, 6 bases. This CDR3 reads CASSQQLQGGQPQHF. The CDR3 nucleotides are TGCGCCAGCAGCCAACAACTACAGGGAGGGCAGCCCCAGCATTTT.